This T cell receptor (beta chain) was captured in a study of T cells after yellow fever vaccination. The study's findings and limits: FACS-sorted repertoires could contain abundant clonotypes contaminating from the bulk population. Clones that expanded after primary vaccination mostly reappeared after the booster (96% CD4, 70% to 90% CD8).

This CDR3 has 15 residues. Germline CDR1 reads SGHAT; CDR2 reads FQNNGV. MiXCR was run by TCRdb on the 5' RACE reads, yielding one entry per CDR3 protein. The data hold over 250,000 distinct CDR3 sequences, with approximately 4% observed a single time. This clonotype was seen only a few times. The antigen is undetermined. A read error may account for a junction end that differs from germline. The sequence was collected from a man aged 18-30 years who received the YFV17D yellow fever vaccine. Sequencing was performed on PBMCs, taken 5 days after the yellow fever booster vaccination. This chain connects TRBV11-2 to TRBJ2-3; 9 nucleotides match TRBD2. The CDR3: CASRLGRGGIDTQYF. CDR3 nucleotide sequence: TGTGCCAGCAGATTAGGGCGGGGGGGCATAGATACGCAGTATTTT.